A selection of T cell receptor beta chains follows, all from one sample in a study of identifying expanded T cells in peripheral blood. Sequencing used immunoSEQ multiplex PCR; TCRdb keeps in-frame clones, though not all of them. In the table there are around 75,000 clones, almost 90% of which are singletons. The source material was blood. These receptors all come from a person aged 18 to 75 in good health. Each CDR3 is given with its conserved first and last residue.

v_call: TRBV2
cdr3_aa: CASILGRGGGETQYF

v_call: TRBV18
cdr3_aa: CASSPGREQFF

v_call: TRBV4-3
cdr3_aa: CASSQDNSGPQHF

v_call: TRBV29-1
cdr3_aa: CSVEGDRGVETQYF

v_call: TRBV4-1
cdr3_aa: CASSQSYRGYEQYF

v_call: TRBV5-6
cdr3_aa: CASSRTSGSEQFF

v_call: TRBV29-1
cdr3_aa: CSVIPGHNTGELFF

v_call: TRBV25-1
cdr3_aa: CASSDTGRLATF

v_call: TRBV7-9
cdr3_aa: CASSLAGGTYEQYF

v_call: TRBV4-3
cdr3_aa: CASSQDHSSGITDTQYF

v_call: TRBV2
cdr3_aa: CASTANSGTGGDEQYF

v_call: TRBV4-3
cdr3_aa: CASSQDRTGWTDTQYF

v_call: TRBV5-1
cdr3_aa: CASSFSGGNEQYF

v_call: TRBV19
cdr3_aa: CASAQGWTEFAYEQYF

v_call: TRBV7-8
cdr3_aa: CASSLAADPQGYYEQYF

v_call: TRBV20-1
cdr3_aa: CSASRNTEAFF

v_call: TRBV18
cdr3_aa: CASSPGTSGGLNEQFF

v_call: TRBV28
cdr3_aa: CASSGGQSSSYEQYF

v_call: TRBV6-5
cdr3_aa: CASRPGQGRQPQHF

v_call: TRBV29-1
cdr3_aa: CSAVTGYTYEQYF

v_call: TRBV11-2
cdr3_aa: CASSLMGSGTEAFF